One sample yielded the 5 T cell receptor beta chains listed below, sequenced in a study of regulatory T cells in long-lasting Graves disease. The time point was: newly diagnosed GD, antithyroid drugs for less than 3 months. PBMCs provided the RNA from which the TCR library was made. The authors built TCR beta libraries using iRepertoire HTBI primers and Arm-PCR of CDR3 regions. TCRdb re-called the multiplex PCR reads with MiXCR, one entry per CDR3 protein. The data show some 370,000 distinct CDR3 sequences, about 11% seen once. The sample was also linked to a second study, of T cells in Graves' hyperthyroidism and ophthalmopathy.

The source was peripheral blood mononuclear cells (PBMCs), collected at new diagnosis, from a patient treated with antithyroid drugs. The source of these receptors is a woman between 18 and 30 years old with Graves disease.

As regards this clonotype: It may be a read error: a sequence one base away is much more abundant. The rearrangement links TRBV7-8 to TRBJ2-7; the D call may be TRBD1 or TRBD2 (5 bases each). The CDR3 runs 14 residues. Germline V gene data show CDR1 as SGHVS and CDR2 as FQNEAQ. CDR3 nucleotide sequence: TGTGCCAGCAGCTTGGGACGGATTTACTACGAGCGGTACTTC. Translated, it gives CASSLGRIYYERYF.

This clonotype was recorded at least ten times. This sequence joins TRBV27 and TRBJ1-1, with D possibly TRBD1 on 5 matching bases. The CDR3 has 13 amino acids. The germline CDR1 and CDR2 sequences are MNHEY and SMNVEV (reference sequence). Trimming took 4 bases from V and 8 from J, leaving 14 bases between them. The CDR3, as DNA: TGTGCCAGCAGTTGGGCCGGGACCCCAGAAGCTTTCTTT. Amino acid sequence: CASSWAGTPEAFF.

This clonotype turned up a few times. The V and J genes are TRBV7-9 and TRBJ2-6; D remains unclear. Germline loops: CDR1 SEHNR, CDR2 FQNEAQ (reference sequence). V was pared by 1 base and J by 0 bases, with 10 bases between. CDR3 size: 17 residues. The CDR3: CASSLGRRTSGANVLTF. CDR3 nucleotide sequence: TGTGCCAGCAGCTTAGGTCGACGGACCTCTGGGGCCAACGTCCTGACTTTC. Supplemented by reference TRBV7-9 and TRBJ2-6, the full variable domain reads DTGVSQNPRHKITKRGQNVTFRCDPISEHNRLYWYRQTLGQGPEFLTYFQNEAQLEKSRLLSDRFSAERPKGSFSTLEIQRTEQGDSAMYLCASSLGRRTSGANVLTFGAGSRLTVL.

This clonotype turned up a few times. V usage is TRBV29-1 and J usage is TRBJ2-5; 8 bases agree with TRBD2. The V gene end was trimmed by 6 bases and the J gene end by 4 bases; junction bases not matched to a gene: 13. This CDR3 region has 15 residues. Germline CDR1 and CDR2: SQVTM and ANQGSEA. The CDR3 reads CSVTAVPGGAETQYF. CDR3 in DNA: TGCAGCGTAACTGCGGTACCCGGGGGGGCAGAGACCCAGTACTTC.

For this clonotype: This could be a read error, since a much larger clone is one nucleotide away. The conserved phenylalanine or tryptophan is not found at the CDR3 terminus, so this likely reflects a read error. This chain joins TRBV7-2 and TRBJ1-2; perhaps TRBD1 as D (6 bases). The V gene lost 2 bases and the J gene lost 8 bases, with 24 bases spanning the gap. The CDR3 runs to 17 residues. The germline V gene encodes CDR1 SGHTA and CDR2 FQGNSA. The CDR3 DNA is TGTGCCAGCAGCTTATTTTCTCATAGACAGGACTATGGGGGCTACACCCTC. This encodes CASSLFSHRQDYGGYTL.